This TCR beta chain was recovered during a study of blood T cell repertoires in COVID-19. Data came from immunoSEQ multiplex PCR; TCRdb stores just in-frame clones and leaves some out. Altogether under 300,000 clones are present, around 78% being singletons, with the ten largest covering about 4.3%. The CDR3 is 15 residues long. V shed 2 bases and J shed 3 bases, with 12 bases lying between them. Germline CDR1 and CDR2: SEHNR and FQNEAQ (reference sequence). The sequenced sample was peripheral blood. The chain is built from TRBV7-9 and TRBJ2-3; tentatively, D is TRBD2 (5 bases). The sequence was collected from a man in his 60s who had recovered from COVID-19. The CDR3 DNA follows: TGTGCCAGCAGCTTATCAACTAGGTCAACAGATACGCAGTATTTT. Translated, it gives CASSLSTRSTDTQYF.